This T cell receptor beta chain originates from a study of blood T cell repertoires in COVID-19. For the study at large: There were acute and convalescent COVID-19 samples, and they came from the United States, Italy and Spain. Sources were T cells, B-cell-depleted T cells, or PBMCs; the material itself was cDNA or gDNA.

Original handling: It was from reference gene primer amplification that nucleated cell counts were estimated. Generated by immunoSEQ multiplex PCR, the TCRdb table keeps only in-frame clones and is missing some. V, J and clone size were drawn from that table, and D and trimming were deduced from the DNA. Altogether 90,000 to 130,000 clones are present, approximately 86% being singletons, with the ten largest covering around 4.5%. The material sequenced was peripheral blood. The source is a man in his forties or fifties with acute or convalescent COVID-19.

CDR3 sequence reads: CASSEWEGGGYGYTF. In DNA form, the CDR3 reads TGTGCCAGCAGTGAATGGGAAGGGGGCGGCTATGGCTACACCTTC. The chain joins TRBV2 to TRBJ1-2, with TRBD1 identical over 7 bases. V dropped 2 bases and J dropped 4; count of bases not matched to a gene: 7. From germline, CDR1 is SNHLY and CDR2 FYNNEI. CDR3 length equals 15 residues.